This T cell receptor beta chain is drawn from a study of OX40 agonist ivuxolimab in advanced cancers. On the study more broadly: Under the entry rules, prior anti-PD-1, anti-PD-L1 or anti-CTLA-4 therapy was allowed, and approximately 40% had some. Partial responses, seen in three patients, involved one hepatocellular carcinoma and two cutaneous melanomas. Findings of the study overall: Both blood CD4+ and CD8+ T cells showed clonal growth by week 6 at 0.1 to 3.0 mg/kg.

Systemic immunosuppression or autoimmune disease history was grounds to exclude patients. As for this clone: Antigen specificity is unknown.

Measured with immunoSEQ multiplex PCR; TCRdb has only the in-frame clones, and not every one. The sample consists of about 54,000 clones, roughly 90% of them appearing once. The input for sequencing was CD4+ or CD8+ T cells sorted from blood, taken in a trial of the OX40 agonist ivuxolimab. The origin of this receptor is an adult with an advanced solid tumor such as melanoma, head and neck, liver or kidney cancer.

The CDR3 sequence: CASSQGAEAFF. The CDR3 DNA reads as TGTGCCAGCAGCCAGGGGGCTGAAGCTTTCTTT. The J gene is TRBJ1-1, the V gene TRBV6-6, with 7 bases identical to TRBD1. Germline V CDR1 and CDR2: MNHNY, SVGAGI (reference sequence). J lost 6 bases, V lost 6 bases, and 1 base had no gene match. The CDR3 is 11 residues long.